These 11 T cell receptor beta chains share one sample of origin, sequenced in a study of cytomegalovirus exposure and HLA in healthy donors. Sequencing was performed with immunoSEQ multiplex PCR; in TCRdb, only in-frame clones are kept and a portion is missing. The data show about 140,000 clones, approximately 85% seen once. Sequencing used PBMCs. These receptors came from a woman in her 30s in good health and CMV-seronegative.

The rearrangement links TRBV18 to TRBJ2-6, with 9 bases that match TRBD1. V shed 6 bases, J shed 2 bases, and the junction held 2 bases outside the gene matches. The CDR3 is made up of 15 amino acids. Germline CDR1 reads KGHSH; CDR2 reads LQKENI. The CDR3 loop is CASSTGGTGANVLTF. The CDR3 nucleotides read TGTGCCAGCTCTACAGGGGGCACTGGGGCCAACGTCCTGACTTTC.

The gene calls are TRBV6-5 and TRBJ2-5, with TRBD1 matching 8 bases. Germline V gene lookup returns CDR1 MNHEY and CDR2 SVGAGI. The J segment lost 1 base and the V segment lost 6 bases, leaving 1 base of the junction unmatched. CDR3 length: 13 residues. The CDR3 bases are TGTGCCAGCAGGGGGACAGGCCAAGAGACCCAGTACTTC. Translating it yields CASRGTGQETQYF.

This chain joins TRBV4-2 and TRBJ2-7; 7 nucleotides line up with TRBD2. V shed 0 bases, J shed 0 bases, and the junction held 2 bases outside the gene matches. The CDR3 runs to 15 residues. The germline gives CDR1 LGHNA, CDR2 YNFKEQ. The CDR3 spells CASSQEASGSYEQYF. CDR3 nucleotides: TGTGCCAGCAGCCAAGAGGCTAGCGGCTCCTACGAGCAGTACTTC.

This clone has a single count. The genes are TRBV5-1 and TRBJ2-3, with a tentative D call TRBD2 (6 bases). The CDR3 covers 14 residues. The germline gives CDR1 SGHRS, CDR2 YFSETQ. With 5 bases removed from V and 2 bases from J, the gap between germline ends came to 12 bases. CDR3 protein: CASRGGLLTDTQYF. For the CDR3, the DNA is TGCGCCAGCAGGGGAGGACTACTCACAGATACGCAGTATTTT.

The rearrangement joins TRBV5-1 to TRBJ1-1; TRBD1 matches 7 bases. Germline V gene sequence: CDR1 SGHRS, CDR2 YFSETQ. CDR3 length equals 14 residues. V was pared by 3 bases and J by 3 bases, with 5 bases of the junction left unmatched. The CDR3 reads CASSSDREDTEAFF. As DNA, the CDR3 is TGCGCCAGCAGCTCCGACAGGGAAGACACTGAAGCTTTCTTT.

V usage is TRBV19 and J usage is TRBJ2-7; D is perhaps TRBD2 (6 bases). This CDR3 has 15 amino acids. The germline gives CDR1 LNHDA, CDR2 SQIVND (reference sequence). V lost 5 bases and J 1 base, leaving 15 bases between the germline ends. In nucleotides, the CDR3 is TGTGCCAGTAGTTTCCTTTTGGGGGGTTCCTACGAGCAGTACTTC. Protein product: CASSFLLGGSYEQYF.

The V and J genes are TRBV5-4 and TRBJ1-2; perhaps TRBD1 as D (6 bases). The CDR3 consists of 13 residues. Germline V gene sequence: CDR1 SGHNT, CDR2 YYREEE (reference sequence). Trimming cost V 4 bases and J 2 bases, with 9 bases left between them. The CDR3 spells CASSQGHNYGYTF. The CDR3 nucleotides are TGTGCCAGCAGCCAGGGACACAACTATGGCTACACCTTC. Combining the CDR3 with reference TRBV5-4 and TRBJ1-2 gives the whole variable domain ETGVTQSPTHLIKTRGQQVTLRCSSQSGHNTVSWYQQALGQGPQFIFQYYREEENGRGNFPPRFSGLQFPNYSSELNVNALELDDSALYLCASSQGHNYGYTFGSGTRLTVV.

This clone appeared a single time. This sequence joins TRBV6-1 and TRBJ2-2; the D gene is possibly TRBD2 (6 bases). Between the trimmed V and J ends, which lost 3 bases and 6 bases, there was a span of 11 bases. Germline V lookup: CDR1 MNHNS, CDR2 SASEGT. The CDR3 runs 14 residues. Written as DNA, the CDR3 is TGTGCCAGCAGTGATGGCAGGGAGGCCGGGGAGCTGTTTTTT. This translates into CASSDGREAGELFF.

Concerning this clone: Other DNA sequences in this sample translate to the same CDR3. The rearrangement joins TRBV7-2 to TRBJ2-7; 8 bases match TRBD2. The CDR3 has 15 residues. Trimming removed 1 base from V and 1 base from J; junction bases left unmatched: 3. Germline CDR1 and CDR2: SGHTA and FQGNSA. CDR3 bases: TGTGCCAGCAGCTTAGACGCGGGGGGATCCTACGAGCAGTACTTC. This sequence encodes CASSLDAGGSYEQYF.

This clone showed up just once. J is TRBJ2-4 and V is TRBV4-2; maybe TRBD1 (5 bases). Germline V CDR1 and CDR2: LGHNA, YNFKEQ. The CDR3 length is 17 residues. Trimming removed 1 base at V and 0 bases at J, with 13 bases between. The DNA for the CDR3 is TGTGCCAGCAGCCAAGTATGGGCAGGGTCAGCCAAAAACATTCAGTACTTC. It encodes CASSQVWAGSAKNIQYF.

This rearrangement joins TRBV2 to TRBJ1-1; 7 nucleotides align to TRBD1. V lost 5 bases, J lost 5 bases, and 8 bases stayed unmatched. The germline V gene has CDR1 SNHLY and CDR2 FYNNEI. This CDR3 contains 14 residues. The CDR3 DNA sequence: TGTGCCAGCAGTTTAAGACAGGGTGTGACTGAAGCTTTCTTT. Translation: CASSLRQGVTEAFF.